This TCR beta chain was documented in a study of cytomegalovirus exposure and HLA in healthy donors. Study-level information: The approximately 670 first-cohort repertoires and the 95 to 150 validation repertoires shared the same platform, a later analysis reported.

Profiled with immunoSEQ multiplex PCR; TCRdb holds only in-frame clones, not every one. The sample holds about 190,000 clones, about 80% seen once. The CDR3 contains 14 residues. The germline V gene encodes CDR1 SNHLY and CDR2 FYNNEI. V was shortened by 11 bases and J by 3 bases, with 14 bases between the two germline ends. An approximately 120-subject validation cohort, separate from the roughly 680-subject first cohort, supplied the donors. The origin of this receptor is a man between 18 and 29 years old in good health and CMV-seropositive. The sequencing input was PBMCs. V usage is TRBV2 and J usage is TRBJ2-6; no definite D call. CDR3: CARFERGGANVLTF. CDR3 coding DNA: TGTGCCCGGTTCGAGCGTGGTGGGGCCAACGTCCTGACTTTC.